Shown below are 31 T cell receptor beta chains from a single sample sequenced in a study of metastatic and nonmetastatic thyroid tumors. Until they underwent thyroid surgery, no patient had received any treatment. TCRdb recomputed clones from the PCR reads via MiXCR. Of approximately 30,000 clones in the sample, 30% are singletons; the top ten hold roughly a third. The sample taken for sequencing was blood. These receptors were obtained from a female donor with papillary thyroid cancer or a benign thyroid nodule (not recorded which). Some clones in this sample may be carry-over from other donors' samples.

This clone was observed many times. The chain joins TRBV6-2 or TRBV6-3 to TRBJ1-5; no clear D gene. Trimming left V 0 bases short and J 6 bases short, with 12 bases between. The CDR3 totals 15 residues. Germline V gives CDR1 MNHEY, CDR2 SVGEGT. CDR3 bases: TGTGCCAGCAGTTACTCCGAGGACGGCAGTCAGCCCCAGCATTTT. As protein: CASSYSEDGSQPQHF.

This clone was detected ten times or more. This chain joins TRBV4-2 and TRBJ2-7; TRBD1 matches 9 bases. V gave up 5 bases and J gave up 4 bases; unmatched junction bases: 12. The CDR3 length is 16 residues. The germline V gene has CDR1 LGHNA and CDR2 YNFKEQ. The DNA for the CDR3 is TGTGCCAGCAGCACGGGACCGGGACAGGGAGCTTACGAGCAGTACTTC. Its translation is CASSTGPGQGAYEQYF.

This clone has at least ten counts. V usage is TRBV29-1 and J usage is TRBJ1-3; 8 nucleotides align to TRBD1. From germline, CDR1 is SQVTM and CDR2 ANQGSEA. V trimming: 4 bases; J trimming: 2 bases; junction bases outside the gene matches: 4. CDR3 length: 14 residues. CDR3 bases: TGCAGCGTTGGGTTGGGACAGGCTGGAAACACCATATATTTT. The encoded protein is CSVGLGQAGNTIYF.

This chain links TRBV20-1 with TRBJ2-5; D could derive from TRBD1 or TRBD2 (5 bases each). Trimming cost V 1 base and J 5 bases, with 11 bases left between them. This CDR3 has 13 residues. Germline assignment: CDR1 DFQATT and CDR2 SNEGSKA (reference sequence). Here the CDR3 reads CSARVPGLETQYF. For the CDR3, the DNA is TGCAGTGCTAGAGTTCCGGGGCTCGAGACCCAGTACTTC.

With respect to this clone: A read error may be the cause here, since a much bigger clone is one base away. The chain has TRBV6-1 and TRBJ2-3; no clear D. The CDR3 spans 13 residues. Between the trimmed V and J ends, which lost 7 bases and 7 bases, there was a span of 15 bases. Per the germline V gene, CDR1 is MNHNS and CDR2 is SASEGT. In nucleotides, the CDR3 is TGTGCCAGCAACGTCTTTAGTTCCAATACGCAGTATTTT. Translation: CASNVFSSNTQYF.

The chain joins TRBV20-1 to TRBJ1-1, with TRBD1 as a possible D gene (6 bases). The length of the CDR3 is 15 residues. The V end was cut by 4 bases, the J end by 5 bases, with 20 bases between. Germline V lookup: CDR1 DFQATT, CDR2 SNEGSKA (reference sequence). The CDR3 protein is CSANPGGGLGTEAFF. The CDR3 DNA is TGCAGTGCTAATCCCGGGGGCGGTTTGGGAACTGAAGCTTTCTTT.

This clone was observed at least ten times. This chain links TRBV20-1 with TRBJ1-5, with 7 bases identical to TRBD1. The germline V gene encodes CDR1 DFQATT and CDR2 SNEGSKA (reference sequence). The CDR3 is made up of 14 amino acids. V lost 5 bases, J lost 4 bases, and 8 bases stayed unmatched. CDR3 coding DNA: TGCAGTGCTTGGGGACAGTTAAATAATCAGCCCCAGCATTTT. It is translated as CSAWGQLNNQPQHF.

This clone was seen repeatedly, ten times or more. This rearrangement joins TRBV5-4 to TRBJ2-2; 10 nucleotides align to TRBD1. With V trimmed by 5 bases and J by 6 bases, 7 bases remained unmatched. The length of the CDR3 is 15 residues. Germline CDR1 is SGHNT and CDR2 is YYREEE (reference sequence). The CDR3 coding sequence is TGTGCCAGCAGGATGGGACAGGGGAGAGCCGGGGAGCTGTTTTTT. Its translation is CASRMGQGRAGELFF.

V usage is TRBV28 and J usage is TRBJ1-1; no firm D call. The CDR3 totals 13 residues. Deletions cut 5 bases from V and 5 bases from J, with 12 bases between. Per germline, CDR1 MDHEN and CDR2 SYDVKM. DNA of the CDR3: TGTGCCAGCAGTATAGAGGGCGCGACTGAAGCTTTCTTT. It translates to CASSIEGATEAFF.

The table lists this clone with a few counts. One end of the junction does not line up with germline, which may come from a read error. The rearrangement joins TRBV6-1 to TRBJ2-7; D possibly corresponds to TRBD1 (6 bases). The CDR3 is made up of 16 amino acids. In germline, CDR1 is MNHNS, CDR2 SASEGT. The CDR3 loop is CASSEIFRTDSHELYF. CDR3 in DNA: TGTGCCAGCAGTGAAATTTTTAGGACAGATTCCCACGAGCTGTACTTC.

This clone was seen repeatedly, ten times or more. The chain is built from TRBV12-3 or TRBV12-4 and TRBJ2-1, with 12 nucleotides matching TRBD2. V lost 4 bases to trimming and J lost 8 bases; unmatched junction nucleotides: 9. The CDR3 totals 16 residues. The CDR3 DNA reads TGTGCCAGCAGTTCCACCCTAGCGGGAGGGATAGATGAGCAGTTCTTC. As protein: CASSSTLAGGIDEQFF.

This clone was detected only a few times. The chain carries TRBV11-2 and TRBJ2-7; 9 bases align to TRBD1. V was pared by 1 base and J by 4 bases, with 2 bases of the junction left unmatched. This CDR3 has 14 residues. Looked up from germline, CDR1 is SGHAT and CDR2 is FQNNGV. The CDR3 is CASSLGTGAYEQYF. CDR3 DNA sequence: TGTGCCAGCAGCTTAGGGACAGGGGCATACGAGCAGTACTTC.

This clone was recorded many times. This chain links TRBV27 with TRBJ1-1; 9 bases agree with TRBD1. The length of the CDR3 is 15 residues. V was pared by 3 bases and J by 1 base, with 3 bases of the junction left unmatched. Germline CDR1 is MNHEY and CDR2 is SMNVEV (reference sequence). CDR3 in amino acids: CASSLPGQGNTEAFF. DNA for the CDR3: TGTGCCAGCAGTTTGCCGGGACAGGGGAACACTGAAGCTTTCTTT.

This clone occurred many times. The chain is built from TRBV5-4 and TRBJ2-7, with D possibly matching TRBD1 (6 bases). Trimming took 3 bases from V and 4 from J, leaving 14 bases between them. The CDR3 is 14 amino acids. Germline CDR1 and CDR2: SGHNT and YYREEE (reference sequence). The CDR3 region has the DNA TGTGCCAGCAGCTCCCGGGACAACCCTTACGAGCAGTACTTC. It yields the protein CASSSRDNPYEQYF.

The gene calls are TRBV12-3 or TRBV12-4 and TRBJ2-1, with TRBD2 as a possible D gene (6 bases). Between the trimmed V and J ends, which lost 6 bases and 8 bases, there was a span of 17 bases. CDR3 length equals 14 residues. CDR3 residues: CASRRGLHVHEQFF. The DNA for the CDR3 is TGTGCCAGCAGGCGGGGCCTCCACGTCCATGAGCAGTTCTTC.

The table lists this clone with many counts. The V gene is TRBV6-1, the J gene TRBJ2-1, with 8 bases that match TRBD2. V shed 2 bases, J shed 6 bases, and the junction held 0 bases outside the gene matches. Germline V gene sequence: CDR1 MNHNS, CDR2 SASEGT. The CDR3 length is 13 residues. The CDR3 loop reads CASSELAGNEQFF. As DNA, the CDR3 is TGTGCCAGCAGTGAACTAGCGGGCAATGAGCAGTTCTTC.

At least ten counts were recorded for this clone. The chain couples TRBV5-1 to TRBJ2-1; D is possibly TRBD2 (6 bases). This CDR3 region has 15 residues. Germline V gene data show CDR1 as SGHRS and CDR2 as YFSETQ. Deletions cut 2 bases from V and 8 bases from J, with 17 bases between. The CDR3 DNA is TGCGCCAGCAGCTTAGACGGGAGTCGAGTCGATGAGCAGTTCTTC. Translation gives CASSLDGSRVDEQFF.

The chain combines TRBV20-1 with TRBJ2-2, with D possibly being TRBD2 (7 bases). V was clipped by 3 bases and J by 3 bases, with 17 bases between them. CDR3 length: 16 residues. Germline CDR1 and CDR2: DFQATT and SNEGSKA (reference sequence). This chain's CDR3 is CSARGGGHVDTGELFF. The CDR3 DNA reads TGCAGTGCTAGGGGGGGGGGACACGTGGACACCGGGGAGCTGTTTTTT.

In its sample, this clone was seen many times. The chain uses TRBV29-1 and TRBJ1-2, with D tentatively TRBD1 (6 bases). Per germline, CDR1 SQVTM and CDR2 ANQGSEA. Trimming took off 4 bases at V and 5 bases at J, with 11 bases between the two ends. CDR3 length: 12 amino acids. CDR3 in amino acids: CSVGQDYYGYTF. In DNA, the CDR3 is TGCAGCGTTGGACAGGATTATTATGGCTACACCTTC. Full variable domain (outside the CDR3, taken from reference TRBV29-1 and TRBJ1-2): SAVISQKPSRDICQRGTSLTIQCQVDSQVTMMFWYRQQPGQSLTLIATANQGSEATYESGFVIDKFPISRPNLTFSTLTVSNMSPEDSSIYLCSVGQDYYGYTFGSGTRLTVV.

At least ten counts were recorded for this clone. The chain uses TRBV11-2 and TRBJ1-2; D is possibly TRBD1 (5 bases). CDR1 is SGHAT, CDR2 FQNNGV, per germline. The CDR3 runs to 14 residues. The V gene lost 1 base and the J gene lost 8 bases, with 14 bases spanning the gap. This CDR3 is CASSLGSQGYGYTF. Here the CDR3 DNA reads TGTGCCAGCAGCTTAGGGAGTCAGGGCTACGGCTACACCTTC.

This clone has only a few counts. The V gene is TRBV6-1, the J gene TRBJ1-6; 7 positions agree with TRBD1. J gave up 9 bases and V 6 bases, and 8 bases lay outside the gene matches. Germline V gives CDR1 MNHNS, CDR2 SASEGT. This CDR3 has 14 residues. The CDR3 loop reads CASRGTVMGSPLHF. The CDR3 nucleotides are TGTGCCAGCAGGGGGACAGTGATGGGTTCACCCCTCCACTTT.

V is TRBV9 and J is TRBJ2-1; TRBD2 aligns across 9 bases. The length of the CDR3 is 18 residues. From germline, CDR1 is SGDLS and CDR2 YYNGEE. V was pared by 0 bases and J by 4 bases, with 11 bases of the junction left unmatched. DNA for the CDR3: TGTGCCAGCAGCGTAGCTGCCACGGTAGCGGGGGTTTACAATGAGCAGTTCTTC. It yields the protein CASSVAATVAGVYNEQFF.

This sequence joins TRBV5-4 and TRBJ1-2; 9 bases match TRBD1. With 6 bases clipped from V and 5 bases from J, the junction kept 11 bases outside the gene matches. CDR1 is SGHNT, CDR2 YYREEE, per germline (reference sequence). There are 15 residues in the CDR3. The CDR3 coding sequence is TGTGCCAGCACCAAAACACAGGGGGCGGGATATGGCTACACCTTC. Translation gives CASTKTQGAGYGYTF.

This clone was detected many times. This sequence joins TRBV6-1 and TRBJ2-7; D is undetermined. Germline V gene lookup returns CDR1 MNHNS and CDR2 SASEGT. The V end lost 0 bases, the J end lost 7 bases, and 10 bases lay between the germline ends. The CDR3 has 13 amino acids. The chain's CDR3 is CASSEAIMGEQYF. The CDR3, as DNA: TGTGCCAGCAGTGAAGCCATAATGGGGGAGCAGTACTTC.

This clone has at least ten counts. The V call is TRBV20-1, the J call TRBJ2-2; either TRBD1 or TRBD2 may supply D (5 bases each). V was clipped by 8 bases and J by 2 bases, with 9 bases between them. Germline V CDR1 and CDR2: DFQATT, SNEGSKA (reference sequence). This CDR3 spans 12 amino acids. The CDR3 protein is CSTRDNTGELFF. The CDR3 DNA reads TGCAGTACCCGGGACAACACCGGGGAGCTGTTTTTT.

Concerning this clone: Lacking the conserved final phenylalanine or tryptophan, this CDR3 likely reflects a read error. V and J are TRBV28 and TRBJ2-1, with 7 bases fitting TRBD1. J was trimmed by 6 bases and V by 8 bases; bases with no gene match: 10. The CDR3 consists of 14 residues. Looked up from germline, CDR1 is MDHEN and CDR2 is SYDVKM. CDR3 DNA sequence: TGTGCCAGCGCGTCAGGGGGTGCCTCCAATGAGCAGTTCTAC. It yields the protein CASASGGASNEQFY.

The chain employs TRBV5-1 and TRBJ2-7; TRBD1 might be the D (6 bases). Between the trimmed V and J ends, which lost 0 bases and 5 bases, there was a span of 12 bases. The germline V gene has CDR1 SGHRS and CDR2 YFSETQ. This CDR3 spans 14 amino acids. The CDR3 DNA reads TGCGCCAGCAGCTTGGTATCAGGGGTAGACGAGCAGTACTTC. It encodes CASSLVSGVDEQYF.

This clone was counted at least ten times. This chain connects TRBV24-1 to TRBJ2-1; TRBD2 aligns across 11 bases. Germline assignment: CDR1 KGHDR and CDR2 SFDVKD. Unmatched junction bases numbered 10, after V lost 2 bases and J lost 8 bases. The CDR3 covers 17 residues. CDR3 residues: CATSDSILAGDMDEQFF. The CDR3, as DNA: TGTGCCACCAGTGATTCGATACTAGCGGGAGATATGGATGAGCAGTTCTTC.

This clone appeared many times. The V call is TRBV6-2 or TRBV6-3, the J call TRBJ2-2; D is unclear. CDR1 and CDR2 from the germline V gene are MNHEY and SVGEGT. Trimming left V 2 bases short and J 3 bases short, with 4 bases between. The CDR3 covers 13 residues. The CDR3 here is CASSYGDTGELFF. In DNA, the CDR3 is TGTGCCAGCAGTTACGGCGACACCGGGGAGCTGTTTTTT.

In its sample, this clone ranks as hyperexpanded. This sequence joins TRBV9 and TRBJ1-1; the D gene is possibly TRBD1 (5 bases). The CDR3 sequence is 12 residues long. Trimming removed 7 bases at V and 0 bases at J, with 7 bases between. Germline CDR1 SGDLS, CDR2 YYNGEE. CDR3 sequence reads: CASGGLNTEAFF. The CDR3 coding sequence is TGTGCCAGCGGGGGACTGAACACTGAAGCTTTCTTT.

This clone was recorded at least ten times. The rearrangement joins TRBV9 to TRBJ1-5; possibly TRBD1 for D (6 bases). The CDR3 contains 15 residues. Germline values: CDR1 SGDLS, CDR2 YYNGEE. V lost 0 bases to trimming and J lost 6 bases, with 13 bases between them. The CDR3 sequence: CASSVAPGATQPQHF. CDR3 nucleotides: TGTGCCAGCAGCGTAGCTCCAGGGGCGACTCAGCCCCAGCATTTT.